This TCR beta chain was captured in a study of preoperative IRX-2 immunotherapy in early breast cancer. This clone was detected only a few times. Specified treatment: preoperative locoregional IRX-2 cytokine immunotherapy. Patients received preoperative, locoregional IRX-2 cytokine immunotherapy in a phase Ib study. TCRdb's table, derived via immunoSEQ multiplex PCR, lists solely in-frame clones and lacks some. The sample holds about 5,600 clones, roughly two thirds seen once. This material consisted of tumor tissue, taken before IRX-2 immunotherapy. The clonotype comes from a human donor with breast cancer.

CDR3 region: CASRPHGSPRGNIQYF. CDR3 sequence (DNA): TGTGCCAGCAGACCCCACGGTTCGCCTCGGGGAAACATTCAGTACTTC. The rearrangement joins TRBV28 to TRBJ2-4; tentatively, D is TRBD2 (5 bases). Trimming left V 6 bases short and J 6 bases short, with 21 bases between. CDR1 and CDR2 from the germline V gene are MDHEN and SYDVKM. The CDR3 spans 16 residues. Variable domain in full (rest from reference TRBV28 and TRBJ2-4): DVKVTQSSRYLVKRTGEKVFLECVQDMDHENMFWYRQDPGLGLRLIYFSYDVKMKEKGDIPEGYSVSREKKERFSLILESASTNQTSMYLCASRPHGSPRGNIQYFGAGTRLSVL.